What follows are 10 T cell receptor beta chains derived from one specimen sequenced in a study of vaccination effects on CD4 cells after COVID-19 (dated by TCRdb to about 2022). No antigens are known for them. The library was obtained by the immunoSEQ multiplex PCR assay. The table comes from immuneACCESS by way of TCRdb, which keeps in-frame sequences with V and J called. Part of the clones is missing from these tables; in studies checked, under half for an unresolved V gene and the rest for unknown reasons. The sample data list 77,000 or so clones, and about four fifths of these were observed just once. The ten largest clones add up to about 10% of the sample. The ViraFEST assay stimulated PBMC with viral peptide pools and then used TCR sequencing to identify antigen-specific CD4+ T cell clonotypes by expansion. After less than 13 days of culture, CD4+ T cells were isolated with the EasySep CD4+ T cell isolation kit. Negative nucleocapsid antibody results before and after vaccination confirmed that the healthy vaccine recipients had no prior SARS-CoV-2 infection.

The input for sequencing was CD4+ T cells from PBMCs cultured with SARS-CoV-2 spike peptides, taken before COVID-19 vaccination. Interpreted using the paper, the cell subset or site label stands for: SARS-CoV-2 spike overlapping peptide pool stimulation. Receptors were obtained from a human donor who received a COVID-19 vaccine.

CDR3 region: CASSYKGYTEAFF. In DNA, the CDR3 is TGTGCCAGCAGTTACAAGGGATACACTGAAGCTTTCTTT. The rearrangement links TRBV6-5 to TRBJ1-1; D is undetermined. Looked up from germline, CDR1 is MNHEY and CDR2 is SVGAGI. The germline V and J ends were trimmed by 2 bases and 3 bases, with 7 bases remaining between them. The CDR3 runs to 13 residues.

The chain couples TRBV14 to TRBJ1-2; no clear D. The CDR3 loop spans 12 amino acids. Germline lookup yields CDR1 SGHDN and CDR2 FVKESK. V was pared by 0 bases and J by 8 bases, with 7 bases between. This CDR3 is CASSQEGPGYTF. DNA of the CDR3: TGTGCCAGCAGCCAAGAAGGGCCCGGCTACACCTTC.

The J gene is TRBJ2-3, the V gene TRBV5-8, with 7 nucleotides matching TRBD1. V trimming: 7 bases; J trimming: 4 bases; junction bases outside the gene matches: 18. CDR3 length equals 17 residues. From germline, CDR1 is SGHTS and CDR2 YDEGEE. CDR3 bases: TGTGCCAGCCCCTCAGTCCCTGACAGGGCCTGGGCAGATACGCAGTATTTT. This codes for CASPSVPDRAWADTQYF.

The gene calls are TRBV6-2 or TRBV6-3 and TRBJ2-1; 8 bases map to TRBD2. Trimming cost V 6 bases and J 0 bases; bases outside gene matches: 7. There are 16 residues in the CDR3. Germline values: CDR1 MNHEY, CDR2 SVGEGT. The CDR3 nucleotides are TGTGCCAGCAGCGACCCCGGGACTAGCTCCTACAATGAGCAGTTCTTC. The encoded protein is CASSDPGTSSYNEQFF.

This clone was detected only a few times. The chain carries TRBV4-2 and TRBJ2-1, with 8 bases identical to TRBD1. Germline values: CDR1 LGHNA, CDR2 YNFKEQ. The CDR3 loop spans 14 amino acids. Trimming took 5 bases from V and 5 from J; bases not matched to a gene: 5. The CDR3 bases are TGTGCCAGCAGCAGGCTGACAGGGGACAATGAGCAGTTCTTC. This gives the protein CASSRLTGDNEQFF.

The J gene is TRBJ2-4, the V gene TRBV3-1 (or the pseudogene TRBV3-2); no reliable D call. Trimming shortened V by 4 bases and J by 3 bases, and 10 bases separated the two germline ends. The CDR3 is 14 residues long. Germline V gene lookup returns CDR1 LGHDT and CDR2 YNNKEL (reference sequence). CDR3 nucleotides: TGTGCCAGCAGCCCACGAGTGGGCAAAAACATTCAGTACTTC. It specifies CASSPRVGKNIQYF.

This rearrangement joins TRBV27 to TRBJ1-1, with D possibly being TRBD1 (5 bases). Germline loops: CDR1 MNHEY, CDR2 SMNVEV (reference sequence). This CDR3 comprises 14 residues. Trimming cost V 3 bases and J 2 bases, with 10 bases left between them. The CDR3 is CASSFHGTNTEAFF. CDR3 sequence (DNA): TGTGCCAGCAGTTTCCACGGGACTAACACTGAAGCTTTCTTT.

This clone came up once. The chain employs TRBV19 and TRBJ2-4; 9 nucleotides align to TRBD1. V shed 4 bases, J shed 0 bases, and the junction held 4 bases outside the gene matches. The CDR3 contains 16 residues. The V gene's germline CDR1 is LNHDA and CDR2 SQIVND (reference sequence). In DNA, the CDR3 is TGTGCCAGTAGTACCCGACAGGGGGTAGCCAAAAACATTCAGTACTTC. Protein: CASSTRQGVAKNIQYF.

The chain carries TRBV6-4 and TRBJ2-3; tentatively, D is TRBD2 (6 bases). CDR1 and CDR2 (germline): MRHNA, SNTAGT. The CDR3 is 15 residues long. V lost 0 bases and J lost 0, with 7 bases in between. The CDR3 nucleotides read TGTGCCAGCAGTGACTCGCGGGACAGCACAGATACGCAGTATTTT. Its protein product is CASSDSRDSTDTQYF.

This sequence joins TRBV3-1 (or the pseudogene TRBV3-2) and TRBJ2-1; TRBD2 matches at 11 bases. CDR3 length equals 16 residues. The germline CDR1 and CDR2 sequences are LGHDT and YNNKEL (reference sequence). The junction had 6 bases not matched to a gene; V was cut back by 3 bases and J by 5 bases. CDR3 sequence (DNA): TGTGCCAGCAGCCATAGTAGCGGGGGGGTGAACAATGAGCAGTTCTTC. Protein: CASSHSSGGVNNEQFF.